The 13 T cell receptor beta chains listed next were all sequenced from one sample in a study of cytomegalovirus exposure and HLA in healthy donors. Vbeta (60) and Jbeta (13) primers were used in the PCR. The repertoire was sequenced with immunoSEQ multiplex PCR; TCRdb's copy has only in-frame clones and lacks some. The sample carries some 120,000 clones, less than 90% recorded once. Source material: PBMCs. The receptors were gathered from a man in his late teens or twenties in good health and CMV-seropositive.

The chain combines TRBV23-1 with TRBJ1-4, with a tentative D call TRBD1 (6 bases). TRBV23-1 is noted as an ORF with a role that remains uncertain. With 0 bases removed from V and 11 bases from J, the gap between germline ends came to 34 bases. CDR3 length equals 21 residues. The CDR3 is CASSQSKQRLSLRGHSAKLFF. CDR3 bases: TGCGCCAGCAGTCAATCGAAACAGAGGCTGAGCCTGAGGGGACATTCGGCTAAACTGTTTTTT.

V and J are TRBV19 and TRBJ2-3, with 8 bases fitting TRBD2. Per the germline V gene, CDR1 is LNHDA and CDR2 is SQIVND (reference sequence). Trimming cost V 8 bases and J 6 bases; bases outside gene matches: 7. The CDR3 sequence is 13 residues long. The CDR3 bases are TGTGCCAGTGGAAGCGGGGGCCGGGATACGCAGTATTTT. Translated: CASGSGGRDTQYF.

The gene calls are TRBV2 and TRBJ2-3; 9 bases map to TRBD2. In germline, CDR1 is SNHLY, CDR2 FYNNEI. V lost 11 bases and J lost 2; bases outside the gene matches: 8. This CDR3 has 14 amino acids. The DNA of the CDR3 is TGTGCCGGGTGGAGCGGGGGGCTCACAGATACGCAGTATTTT. As protein: CAGWSGGLTDTQYF.

The V and J genes are TRBV7-9 and TRBJ1-4, with a weak D call TRBD1 (5 bases). Trimming pared 4 bases from V and 5 bases from J, leaving 14 bases between. Per germline, CDR1 SEHNR and CDR2 FQNEAQ (reference sequence). The CDR3 has 15 amino acids. CDR3 residues: CASSSGGIENEKLFF. For the CDR3, the DNA is TGTGCCAGCAGCTCCGGGGGGATTGAGAATGAAAAACTGTTTTTT.

This clone is a singleton in its sample. This chain's CDR3 is CASSPSAGNYGYTF. CDR3 DNA sequence: TGTGCCAGCTCACCATCTGCGGGAAACTATGGCTACACCTTC. The chain links TRBV18 to TRBJ1-2, with unresolved D. Germline CDR1 and CDR2: KGHSH and LQKENI. Trimming stripped 2 bases from V and 2 bases from J, with 9 bases between. The CDR3 consists of 14 residues.

The chain couples TRBV13 to TRBJ2-1; 9 bases are shared with TRBD2. Per the germline V gene, CDR1 is PRHDT and CDR2 is FYEKMQ (reference sequence). Losses at the gene ends were 5 bases for V and 8 bases for J; bases not matched to a gene: 7. The CDR3 has 14 residues. This chain's CDR3 is CASSQGLAWDEQFF. In DNA form, the CDR3 reads TGTGCCAGCAGCCAAGGACTAGCGTGGGATGAGCAGTTCTTC.

The rearrangement uses TRBV6-1 and TRBJ1-6; TRBD1 matches at 8 bases. The V gene's germline CDR1 is MNHNS and CDR2 SASEGT. Germline trimming cut 6 bases from V and 8 bases from J; bases unmatched to any gene: 6. The CDR3 has 14 residues. This CDR3 reads CASRPGQGYSPLHF. The CDR3 region has the DNA TGTGCCAGCAGGCCTGGACAGGGTTATTCACCCCTCCACTTT.

The rearrangement joins TRBV7-8 to TRBJ1-2; D is undetermined. The length of the CDR3 is 12 residues. The ends were cut back, 3 bases at V and 7 bases at J, with 9 bases in the middle. The germline V gene encodes CDR1 SGHVS and CDR2 FQNEAQ. The CDR3 nucleotides read TGTGCCAGCAGCTTCCTGGCGGGTGGCTACACCTTC. It is translated as CASSFLAGGYTF.

The V and J genes are TRBV7-2 and TRBJ2-1, with a possible D match to TRBD2 (5 bases). The length of the CDR3 is 15 residues. Looked up from germline, CDR1 is SGHTA and CDR2 is FQGNSA. Trimming removed 3 bases from V and 5 bases from J, with 14 bases in between. The chain's CDR3 is CASSLSGGAHNEQFF. CDR3 bases: TGTGCCAGCAGCTTGAGCGGTGGAGCTCACAATGAGCAGTTCTTC.

The rearrangement joins TRBV6-5 to TRBJ1-2, with D perhaps matching TRBD1 (5 bases). The CDR3 runs to 13 residues. The germline gives CDR1 MNHEY, CDR2 SVGAGI. V lost 0 bases and J 4 bases, leaving 6 bases between the germline ends. The DNA for the CDR3 is TGTGCCAGCAGTTACTCAGGGGCCTATGGCTACACCTTC. Protein product: CASSYSGAYGYTF.

This sequence joins TRBV29-1 and TRBJ2-7; 7 nucleotides match TRBD1. This CDR3 is 11 amino acids long. With V trimmed by 3 bases and J by 4 bases, 0 bases remained unmatched. CDR1 and CDR2 (germline): SQVTM, ANQGSEA. The CDR3 sequence is CSVDRGYEQYF. Here the CDR3 DNA reads TGCAGCGTTGACAGGGGGTACGAGCAGTACTTC.

The chain carries TRBV7-2 and TRBJ1-6, with 7 bases lining up with TRBD1. The V gene's germline CDR1 is SGHTA and CDR2 FQGNSA. The CDR3 covers 13 residues. The trim removed 5 bases at V and 9 bases at J, leaving 4 bases unmatched. CDR3 amino acids: CASSERQGSPLHF. In DNA form, the CDR3 reads TGTGCCAGCAGCGAACGACAGGGTTCACCCCTCCACTTT.

The chain has TRBV7-2 and TRBJ2-5; tentatively, D is TRBD2 (5 bases). This CDR3 comprises 14 residues. Per the germline V gene, CDR1 is SGHTA and CDR2 is FQGNSA. V lost 2 bases and J 1 base, leaving 8 bases between the germline ends. For the CDR3, the DNA is TGTGCCAGCAGCTTAATCGGACTCCAAGAGACCCAGTACTTC. Translated: CASSLIGLQETQYF.